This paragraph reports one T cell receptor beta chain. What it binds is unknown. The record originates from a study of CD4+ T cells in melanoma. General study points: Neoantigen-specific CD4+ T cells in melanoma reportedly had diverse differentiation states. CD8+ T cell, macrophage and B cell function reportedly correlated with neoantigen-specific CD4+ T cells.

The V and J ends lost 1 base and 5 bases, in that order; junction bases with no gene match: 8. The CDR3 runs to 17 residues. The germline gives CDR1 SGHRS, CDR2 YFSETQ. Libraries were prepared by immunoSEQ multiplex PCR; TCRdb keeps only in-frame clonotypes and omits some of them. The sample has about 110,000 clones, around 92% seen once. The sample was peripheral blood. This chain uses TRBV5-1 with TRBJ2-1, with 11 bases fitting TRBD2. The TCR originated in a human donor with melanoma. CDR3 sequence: CASSLNSGRGGNNEQFF. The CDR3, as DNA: TGCGCCAGCAGCTTGAATAGCGGGAGGGGGGGGAACAATGAGCAGTTCTTC.